These 14 T cell receptor beta chains came from one sample sequenced in a study of identical twins. TCRdb reprocessed the 5' RACE reads via MiXCR and lists one record per CDR3 protein. This sample has roughly 630,000 distinct CDR3 sequences, with around 7.4% found just once. The sample was also reused in another study, on yellow fever vaccine responses in identical twins.

Sequencing input: PBMCs. The receptors here all came from a woman aged 18-29 years in good health.

This clonotype was seen only a few times. The J gene is TRBJ1-1, the V gene TRBV12-3 or TRBV12-4; maybe TRBD1 (6 bases). The CDR3 runs 16 residues. The V and J ends lost 6 bases and 1 base respectively, with 18 bases between them. CDR3 amino acids: CASSLPGQTENTEAFF. The CDR3 nucleotides are TGTGCCAGCAGCCTACCAGGACAGACCGAGAACACTGAAGCTTTCTTT.

This clonotype has just a few counts. The chain combines TRBV10-3 with TRBJ1-1; no clear D gene. CDR3 length equals 15 residues. V lost 0 bases to trimming and J lost 6 bases, with 14 bases between them. Germline V gene data show CDR1 as ENHRY and CDR2 as SYGVKD. The CDR3 spells CAISESTPNGAEAFF. DNA for the CDR3: TGTGCCATCAGTGAGTCGACTCCCAATGGGGCTGAAGCTTTCTTT.

This clonotype has only a few counts. This chain joins TRBV20-1 and TRBJ2-1; 7 bases match TRBD1. The CDR3 is 12 amino acids. V dropped 6 bases and J dropped 7; count of bases not matched to a gene: 6. Germline values: CDR1 DFQATT, CDR2 SNEGSKA (reference sequence). This CDR3 is CSADTGENEQFF. Written as DNA, the CDR3 is TGCAGTGCAGACACAGGGGAGAATGAGCAGTTCTTC.

This clonotype showed up many times. This chain uses TRBV7-9 with TRBJ2-3, with D perhaps matching TRBD2 (5 bases). Per germline, CDR1 SEHNR and CDR2 FQNEAQ (reference sequence). CDR3 length: 13 residues. The ends were cut back, 5 bases at V and 12 bases at J, with 18 bases in the middle. This CDR3 reads CASSPGGRALQYF. CDR3 coding DNA: TGTGCCAGCAGCCCCGGAGGCCGAGCTCTTCAGTATTTT.

Only one count was recorded for this clonotype. The chain is built from TRBV24-1 and TRBJ2-1; TRBD2 matches 11 bases. CDR1 and CDR2 (germline): KGHDR, SFDVKD. V lost 5 bases to trimming and J lost 6 bases; unmatched junction nucleotides: 2. CDR3 length equals 14 residues. The chain's CDR3 is CATSVLAGVNEQFF. CDR3 nucleotide sequence: TGTGCCACCAGTGTACTAGCGGGAGTCAATGAGCAGTTCTTC.

This clonotype was observed many times. The genes are TRBV7-9 and TRBJ2-2; D uncertain. Germline V gene data show CDR1 as SEHNR and CDR2 as FQNEAQ (reference sequence). Trimming left V 4 bases short and J 7 bases short, with 7 bases between. This CDR3 comprises 12 residues. Here the CDR3 DNA reads TGTGCCAGCAGCTCCCGGAACGGGGAGCTGTTTTTT. Protein product: CASSSRNGELFF.

This clonotype was seen a few times. The chain carries TRBV18 and TRBJ2-5; tentative D call: TRBD1 (6 bases). Per the germline V gene, CDR1 is KGHSH and CDR2 is LQKENI. Trimming took off 0 bases at V and 2 bases at J, with 7 bases between the two ends. The CDR3 extends over 14 amino acids. The CDR3 sequence is CASSPPTGQETQYF. CDR3 coding DNA: TGTGCCAGCTCACCACCTACAGGGCAAGAGACCCAGTACTTC.

This clonotype was seen repeatedly, ten times or more. This chain joins TRBV5-5 and TRBJ2-7; 7 bases are a match to TRBD2. Germline V lookup: CDR1 SGHKS, CDR2 YYEKEE (reference sequence). The CDR3 runs to 15 residues. Losses at the gene ends were 0 bases for V and 2 bases for J; bases not matched to a gene: 5. CDR3 residues: CASSLGLAEPYEQYF. The CDR3 DNA reads as TGTGCCAGCAGCTTGGGGCTAGCGGAGCCCTACGAGCAGTACTTC.

The chain joins TRBV11-2 to TRBJ2-1, with D perhaps TRBD2 (6 bases). V lost 3 bases and J lost 3, with 9 bases in between. This CDR3 contains 14 residues. Germline V gene data show CDR1 as SGHAT and CDR2 as FQNNGV. The CDR3 loop reads CASSFGGNYNEQFF. The CDR3 DNA follows: TGTGCCAGCAGCTTTGGCGGGAACTACAATGAGCAGTTCTTC.

In its sample, this clonotype was seen a few times. The CDR3 bases are TGTGCCAGTCAGGACAGGGGGCTTCCTATTAACACTGAAGCTTTCTTT. This gives the protein CASQDRGLPINTEAFF. The chain is built from TRBV6-1 and TRBJ1-1; TRBD1 matches at 11 bases. The germline gives CDR1 MNHNS, CDR2 SASEGT. The CDR3 sequence is 16 residues long. V gave up 9 bases and J gave up 2 bases; unmatched junction bases: 11.

This clonotype was recorded a few times. This chain uses TRBV5-1 with TRBJ2-3, with TRBD1 identical over 8 bases. The length of the CDR3 is 15 residues. Germline V gene sequence: CDR1 SGHRS, CDR2 YFSETQ. V was pared by 4 bases and J by 1 base, with 5 bases of the junction left unmatched. CDR3 residues: CASSTLTGGTDTQYF. In DNA, the CDR3 is TGCGCCAGCAGCACCCTGACAGGGGGCACAGATACGCAGTATTTT.

This clonotype has just a few counts. The rearrangement joins TRBV10-3 to TRBJ2-2; D not resolved. Trimming pared 7 bases from V and 5 bases from J, leaving 8 bases between. Germline loops: CDR1 ENHRY, CDR2 SYGVKD. The CDR3 extends over 12 amino acids. CDR3 nucleotide sequence: TGTGCCATCAAGGGCGCGACCGGGGAGCTGTTTTTT. It specifies CAIKGATGELFF.

The CDR3 protein is CSARDHGFKTQYF. The CDR3 nucleotides are TGCAGTGCTAGAGATCATGGTTTTAAGACCCAGTACTTC. The chain uses TRBV20-1 and TRBJ2-5, with D hard to call. Germline-derived CDR1 and CDR2 are DFQATT and SNEGSKA (reference sequence). The CDR3 extends over 13 amino acids. Trimming removed 0 bases from V and 6 bases from J, with 11 bases in between.

The chain is built from TRBV24-1 and TRBJ2-7; the D gene is possibly TRBD2 (6 bases). The germline V gene encodes CDR1 KGHDR and CDR2 SFDVKD. The CDR3 runs to 15 residues. Trimming left V 3 bases short and J 0 bases short, with 11 bases between. The CDR3 loop reads CATSDPRDFSYEQYF. Written as DNA, the CDR3 is TGTGCCACCAGTGATCCCCGGGACTTCTCCTACGAGCAGTACTTC.